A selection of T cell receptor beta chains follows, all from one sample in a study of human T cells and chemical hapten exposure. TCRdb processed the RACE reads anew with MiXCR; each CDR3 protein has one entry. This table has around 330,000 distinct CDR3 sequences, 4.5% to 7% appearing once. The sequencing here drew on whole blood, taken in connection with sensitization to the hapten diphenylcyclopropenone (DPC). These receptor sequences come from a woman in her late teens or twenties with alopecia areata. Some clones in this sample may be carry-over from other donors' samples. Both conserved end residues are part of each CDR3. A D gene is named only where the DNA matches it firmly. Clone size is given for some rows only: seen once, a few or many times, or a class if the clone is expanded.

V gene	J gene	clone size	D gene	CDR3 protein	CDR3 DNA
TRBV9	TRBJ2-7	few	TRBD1	CASSVGTGDIYEQYF	TGTGCCAGCAGCGTCGGGACAGGGGATATCTACGAGCAGTACTTC
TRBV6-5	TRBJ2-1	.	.	CASSRGGAGEQFF	TGTGCCAGCAGTCGAGGGGGGGCAGGTGAGCAGTTCTTC
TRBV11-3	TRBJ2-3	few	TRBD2	CASSLGTASGGQDTQYF	TGTGCCAGCAGCTTAGGAACGGCTAGCGGGGGTCAAGATACGCAGTATTTT
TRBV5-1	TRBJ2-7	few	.	CASSPPGEGPGYEQYF	TGCGCCAGCAGCCCTCCAGGCGAGGGCCCGGGCTACGAGCAGTACTTC
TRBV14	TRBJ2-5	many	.	CASSFRMDRRYQETQYF	TGTGCCAGCAGCTTCCGAATGGACAGACGGTACCAAGAGACCCAGTACTTC
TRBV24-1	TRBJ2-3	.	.	CATSGTGRMTDTQYF	TGTGCCACCAGTGGTACAGGGAGAATGACAGATACGCAGTATTTT
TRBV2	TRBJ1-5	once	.	CASSRLLSNQPQHF	TGTGCCAGCAGTAGGCTTTTAAGCAATCAGCCCCAGCATTTT
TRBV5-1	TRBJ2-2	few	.	CASSLARRSNTGELFF	TGCGCCAGCAGCTTGGCTCGTCGTTCGAACACCGGGGAGCTGTTTTTT
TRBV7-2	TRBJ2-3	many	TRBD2	CASSLGRGGEDTQYF	TGTGCCAGCAGCTTAGGGCGGGGGGGAGAAGATACGCAGTATTTT
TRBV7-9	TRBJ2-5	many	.	CASSPSGGPVLEETQYF	TGTGCCAGCAGCCCCTCCGGGGGCCCGGTTTTAGAAGAGACCCAGTACTTC
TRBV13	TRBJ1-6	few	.	CASSPIAGVANSPLHF	TGTGCCAGCAGCCCAATCGCAGGGGTTGCTAATTCACCCCTCCACTTT
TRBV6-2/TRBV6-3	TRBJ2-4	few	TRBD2	CASSRVRGDVKNIQYF	TGTGCCAGCAGTCGGGTCCGGGGGGATGTCAAAAACATTCAGTACTTC
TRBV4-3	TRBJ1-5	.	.	CASSLNGENQPQHF	TGCGCCAGCAGCTTGAACGGGGAGAATCAGCCCCAGCATTTT
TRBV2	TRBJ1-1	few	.	CASKMAGLNTEAFF	TGTGCCAGCAAAATGGCGGGGTTGAACACTGAAGCTTTCTTT
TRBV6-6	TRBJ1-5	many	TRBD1	CASRPPRDRDRNQPQHF	TGTGCCAGCAGACCCCCCCGGGACAGGGATCGCAATCAGCCCCAGCATTTT
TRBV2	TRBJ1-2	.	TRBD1	CASRSIRGLYGYTF	TGTGCCAGCAGGAGTATCAGGGGGCTCTATGGCTACACCTTC
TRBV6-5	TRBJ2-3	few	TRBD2	CASSVGLLPTDTQYF	TGTGCCAGCAGCGTGGGACTACTCCCCACAGATACGCAGTATTTT
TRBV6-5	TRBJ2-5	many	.	CASSYPGPPRQTQYF	TGTGCCAGCAGTTACCCCGGACCACCTCGCCAGACCCAGTACTTC
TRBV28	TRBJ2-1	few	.	CATQARASYNEQFF	TGTGCCACTCAGGCCAGGGCCTCCTACAATGAGCAGTTCTTC
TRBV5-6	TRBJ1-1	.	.	CASSLQVGLNTEAFF	TGTGCCAGCAGCTTGCAGGTTGGATTGAACACTGAAGCTTTCTTT
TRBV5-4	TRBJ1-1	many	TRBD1	CASSPLTGVNTEAFF	TGTGCCAGCAGCCCCCTGACAGGGGTGAACACTGAAGCTTTCTTT
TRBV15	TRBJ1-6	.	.	CATSGAQGNSPLHF	TGTGCCACCAGCGGGGCGCAGGGTAATTCACCCCTCCACTTT
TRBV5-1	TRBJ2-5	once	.	CASSLDQGQETQYF	TGCGCCAGCAGCTTGGACCAGGGGCAAGAGACCCAGTACTTC
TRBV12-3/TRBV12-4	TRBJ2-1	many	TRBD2	CASRAGLANEQFF	TGTGCCAGCAGGGCGGGACTAGCGAATGAGCAGTTCTTC
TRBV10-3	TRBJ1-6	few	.	CAISVTANNSPLHF	TGTGCCATCAGTGTTACAGCAAATAATTCACCCCTCCACTTT
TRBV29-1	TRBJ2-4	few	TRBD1	CSVPNRGQGPKNIQYF	TGCAGCGTTCCTAACAGGGGGCAGGGACCCAAAAACATTCAGTACTTC
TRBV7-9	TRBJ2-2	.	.	CASSRVQSGTGELFF	TGTGCCAGCAGCCGCGTACAAAGTGGCACCGGGGAGCTGTTTTTT
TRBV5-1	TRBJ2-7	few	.	CASSASSVSYEQYF	TGCGCCAGCAGCGCGTCGTCGGTTTCATACGAGCAGTACTTC
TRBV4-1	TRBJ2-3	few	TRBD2	CASSPRLGGRDTQYF	TGCGCCAGCAGCCCTCGTCTCGGGGGGAGGGATACGCAGTATTTT
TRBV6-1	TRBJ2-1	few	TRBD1	CASSAGTVYNEQFF	TGTGCCAGCAGCGCCGGGACAGTCTACAATGAGCAGTTCTTC
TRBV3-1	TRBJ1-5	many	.	CASSQAGNQPQHF	TGTGCCAGCAGCCAAGCGGGAAATCAGCCCCAGCATTTT
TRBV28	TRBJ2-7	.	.	CASRGGAAGEQYF	TGTGCCAGCAGAGGGGGCGCGGCGGGGGAGCAGTACTTC
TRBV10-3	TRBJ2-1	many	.	CAISETVQDNEQFF	TGTGCCATCAGTGAGACGGTTCAGGACAATGAGCAGTTCTTC
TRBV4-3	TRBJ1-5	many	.	CASSQDWGNNQPQHF	TGCGCCAGCAGCCAAGATTGGGGAAACAATCAGCCCCAGCATTTT
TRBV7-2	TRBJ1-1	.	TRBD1	CASSRRWTGRTEAFF	TGTGCCAGCAGCAGACGTTGGACAGGGCGCACTGAAGCTTTCTTT
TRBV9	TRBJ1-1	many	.	CASSVATVGTEAFF	TGTGCCAGCAGCGTAGCGACAGTGGGGACTGAAGCTTTCTTT
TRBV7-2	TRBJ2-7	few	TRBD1	CASSAPEAPGQPYF	TGTGCCAGCAGCGCCCCTGAAGCGCCGGGACAGCCTTACTTC
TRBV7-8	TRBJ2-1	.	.	CASSWGRRPTGNEQFF	TGTGCCAGCAGCTGGGGTCGCCGGCCCACGGGGAATGAGCAGTTCTTC
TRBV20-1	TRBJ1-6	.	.	CSARELRAYNSPLHF	TGCAGTGCTAGAGAGCTAAGAGCGTATAATTCACCCCTCCACTTT
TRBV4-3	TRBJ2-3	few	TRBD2	CASSQVTSPSTDTQYF	TGCGCCAGCAGCCAAGTGACTAGCCCTAGCACAGATACGCAGTATTTT
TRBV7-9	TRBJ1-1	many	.	CASSLDWLDGEAFF	TGTGCCAGCAGCTTAGATTGGTTGGACGGTGAAGCTTTCTTT
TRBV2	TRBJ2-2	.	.	CASTDGGAGELFF	TGTGCCAGCACCGATGGAGGGGCCGGGGAGCTGTTTTTT
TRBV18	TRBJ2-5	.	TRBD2	CASSSGLAGAEQETQYF	TGTGCCAGCTCATCCGGACTAGCGGGGGCCGAACAAGAGACCCAGTACTTC
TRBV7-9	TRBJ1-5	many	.	CASSSRDSNQPQHF	TGTGCCAGCAGCTCCCGGGACAGCAATCAGCCCCAGCATTTT
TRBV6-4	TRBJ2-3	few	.	CASSAGAQDTQYF	TGTGCCAGCAGTGCAGGGGCCCAAGATACGCAGTATTTT
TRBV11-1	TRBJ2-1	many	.	CASSRTGNDEQFF	TGTGCCAGCAGTCGAACAGGGAATGATGAGCAGTTCTTC
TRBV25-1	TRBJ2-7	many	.	CASSDFYEQYF	TGTGCCAGCAGTGACTTCTACGAGCAGTACTTC
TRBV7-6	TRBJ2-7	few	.	CASRQRTGLDYEQYF	TGTGCCAGCCGACAACGGACTGGACTGGACTACGAGCAGTACTTC
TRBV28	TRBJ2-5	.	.	CASSFFNPARETQYF	TGTGCCAGCAGTTTTTTTAATCCCGCGAGAGAGACCCAGTACTTC
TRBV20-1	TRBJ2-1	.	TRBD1	CSAAPGTENEQFF	TGCAGTGCTGCCCCCGGGACAGAAAATGAGCAGTTCTTC